This T cell receptor (beta chain) came from a study of cytomegalovirus exposure and HLA in healthy donors. This PCR relied on a set of 60 Vbeta primers and 13 Jbeta primers. Per the original methods: In a later analysis, roughly 86 million unique TCR beta chains included roughly 11 million shared by two or more donors. Sequencing was performed with immunoSEQ multiplex PCR; in TCRdb, only in-frame clones are kept and a portion is missing. V, J and clone size are taken as reported in that table, and D and trimming were inferred from the DNA itself. Of roughly 140,000 clones listed, 79% are singletons. The germline CDR1 and CDR2 sequences are SEHNR and FQNEAQ (reference sequence). V lost 5 bases and J lost 2, with 15 bases in between. There are 15 residues in the CDR3.

Material for sequencing was PBMCs. The chain is built from TRBV7-9 and TRBJ1-1; D is uncertain. This sequence was found in a woman aged 40 to 49 in good health and CMV-seropositive. The chain's CDR3 is CASSRGGVSNTEAFF. CDR3 coding DNA: TGTGCCAGCAGCAGAGGCGGGGTCTCAAACACTGAAGCTTTCTTT.